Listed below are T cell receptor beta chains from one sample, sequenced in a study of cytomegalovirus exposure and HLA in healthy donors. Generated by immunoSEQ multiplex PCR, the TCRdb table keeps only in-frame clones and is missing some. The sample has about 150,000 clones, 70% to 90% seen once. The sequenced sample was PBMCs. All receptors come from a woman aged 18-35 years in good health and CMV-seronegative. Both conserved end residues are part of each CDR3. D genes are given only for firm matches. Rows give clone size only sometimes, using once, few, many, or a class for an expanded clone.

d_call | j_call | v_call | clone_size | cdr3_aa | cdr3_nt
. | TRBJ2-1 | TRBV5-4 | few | CASSLVRETFF | TGTGCCAGCAGCTTGGTGCGGGAAACCTTCTTC
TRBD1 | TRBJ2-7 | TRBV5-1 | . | CASSRDRGRNYEQYF | TGCGCCAGCAGCAGGGACAGGGGGCGGAACTACGAGCAGTACTTC
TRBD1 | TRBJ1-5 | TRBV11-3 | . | CASSFWGQKIGNQPQHF | TGTGCCAGCAGCTTCTGGGGACAGAAAATAGGCAATCAGCCCCAGCATTTT
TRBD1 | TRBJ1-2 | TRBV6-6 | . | CASSYNRGFGYTF | TGTGCCAGCAGTTACAACAGGGGATTTGGCTACACCTTC
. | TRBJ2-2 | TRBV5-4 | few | CASSLTGHPRPGELFF | TGTGCCAGCAGCTTGACTGGACACCCGAGGCCCGGGGAGCTGTTTTTT
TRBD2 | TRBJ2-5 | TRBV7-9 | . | CASTWRGVETQYF | TGTGCCAGCACTTGGCGGGGGGTAGAGACCCAGTACTTC
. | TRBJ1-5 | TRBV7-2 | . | CASSLRGNQPQHF | TGTGCCAGCAGCCTGCGAGGCAATCAGCCCCAGCATTTT
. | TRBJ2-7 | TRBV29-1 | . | CSAMVSYEQYF | TGCAGCGCCATGGTTAGTTACGAGCAGTACTTC
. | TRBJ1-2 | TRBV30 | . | CARRGRGYGYTF | TGTGCCCGGAGAGGCAGGGGCTATGGCTACACCTTC
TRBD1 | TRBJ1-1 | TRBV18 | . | CASSQGQGDTEAFF | TGTGCCAGCTCACAGGGACAGGGGGACACTGAAGCTTTCTTT
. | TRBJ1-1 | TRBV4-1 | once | CASSQDPGTPNTEAFF | TGCGCCAGCAGCCAAGACCCCGGGACACCGAACACTGAAGCTTTCTTT
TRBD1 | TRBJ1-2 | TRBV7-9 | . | CASSPLAGTAFYGYTF | TGTGCCAGCAGCCCACTCGCCGGGACAGCCTTCTATGGCTACACCTTC
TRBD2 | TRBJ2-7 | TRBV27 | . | CASSPPGLAHEQYF | TGTGCCAGCAGTCCTCCAGGACTAGCCCACGAGCAGTACTTC
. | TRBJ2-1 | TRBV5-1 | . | CASSSGTYYNEQFF | TGCGCCAGCAGCTCCGGGACATACTACAATGAGCAGTTCTTC
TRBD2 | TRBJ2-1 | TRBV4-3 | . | CASSQALGGGPYNEQFF | TGCGCCAGCAGCCAAGCCCTTGGGGGGGGTCCCTACAATGAGCAGTTCTTC
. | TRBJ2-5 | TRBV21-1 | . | CASSKCWPPSGTQYF | TGTGCCAGCAGCAAATGTTGGCCCCCCTCGGGGACCCAGTACTTC
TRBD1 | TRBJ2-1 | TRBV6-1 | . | CASSMGPGGNEQFF | TGTGCCAGCAGTATGGGACCAGGGGGTAATGAGCAGTTCTTC
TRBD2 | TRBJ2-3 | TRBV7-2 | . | CASSAGTRATDTQYF | TGTGCCAGCAGCGCCGGGACTAGGGCCACAGATACGCAGTATTTT
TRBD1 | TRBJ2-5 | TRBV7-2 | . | CASSFGTGVETQYF | TGTGCCAGCAGCTTTGGGACAGGGGTAGAGACCCAGTACTTC
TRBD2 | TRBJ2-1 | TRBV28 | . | CASSAETSGHLSKRKQFF | TGTGCCAGCAGCGCCGAGACTAGCGGCCACCTTAGCAAAAGGAAGCAGTTCTTC
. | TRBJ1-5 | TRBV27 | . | CASRTRDQPQHF | TGTGCCAGCAGAACCAGGGATCAGCCCCAGCATTTT
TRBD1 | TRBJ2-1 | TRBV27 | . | CASRSDRGDYNEQFF | TGTGCCAGCAGGTCGGACAGGGGGGACTACAATGAGCAGTTCTTC
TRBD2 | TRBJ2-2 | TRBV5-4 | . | CASSSGTSGGTGELFF | TGTGCCAGCAGCTCGGGGACTAGCGGGGGGACCGGGGAGCTGTTTTTT
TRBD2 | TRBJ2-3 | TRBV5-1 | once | CASSLEVAGVDTQYF | TGCGCCAGCAGCTTGGAGGTAGCGGGGGTAGATACGCAGTATTTT
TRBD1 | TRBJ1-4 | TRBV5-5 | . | CASSLGTGRNEKLFF | TGTGCCAGCAGCTTGGGGACAGGGCGGAATGAAAAACTGTTTTTT